One sample yielded the 24 T cell receptor beta chains listed below, sequenced in a study of identical twins. TCRdb analysed the 5' RACE reads with MiXCR anew, one entry per CDR3 protein. Of about 330,000 distinct CDR3 sequences in the sample, more than 9% were seen once. These same records also appear under a second study, on yellow fever vaccine responses in identical twins.

Specimen: CD8+ T cells sorted from blood. The receptors shown here come from a woman aged 18-29 years in good health.

In its sample, this clonotype was seen a few times. The CDR3 nucleotides read TGTGCCAGCAGCCCGAGGACAGATTCTCGGAATGAGCAGTTCTTC. Its protein is CASSPRTDSRNEQFF. This chain connects TRBV7-8 to TRBJ2-1, with D maybe TRBD1 (6 bases). Germline V gene sequence: CDR1 SGHVS, CDR2 FQNEAQ. The CDR3 totals 15 residues. V was trimmed by 5 bases and J by 7 bases, leaving 18 bases between them. Using reference TRBV7-8 and TRBJ2-1 for the parts outside the CDR3, the full variable domain is GAGVSQSPRYKVAKRGQDVALRCDPISGHVSLFWYQQALGQGPEFLTYFQNEAQLDKSGLPSDRFFAERPEGSVSTLKIQRTQQEDSAVYLCASSPRTDSRNEQFFGPGTRLTVL.

This clonotype turned up a few times. V gene TRBV10-3 combines with J gene TRBJ2-1, with D tentatively TRBD1 or TRBD2 (6 bases each). V lost 4 bases and J lost 9, with 10 bases in between. The CDR3 loop spans 12 amino acids. Germline CDR1 is ENHRY and CDR2 is SYGVKD. DNA of the CDR3: TGTGCCATCAGTGTGTCGGGGGCTGAGCAGTTCTTC. Its protein product is CAISVSGAEQFF.

This clonotype was counted many times. The V and J genes are TRBV4-1 and TRBJ2-3; 7 bases fit TRBD2. V trimming: 0 bases; J trimming: 14 bases; junction bases outside the gene matches: 14. The CDR3 sequence is 15 residues long. CDR1 and CDR2 from the germline V gene are MGHRA and YSYEKL. CDR3 DNA sequence: TGCGCCAGCAGCCAAGATCCGGGCGCGGGGGTAAAGCCGTATTTT. This gives the protein CASSQDPGAGVKPYF.

This clonotype was recorded a few times. This rearrangement joins TRBV12-5 to TRBJ1-1; no clear D gene. Germline V gene data show CDR1 as LGHNT and CDR2 as FRNRAP. V gave up 5 bases and J gave up 1 base, with 8 bases separating them. The length of the CDR3 is 13 residues. CDR3 loop: CASGGSGNTEAFF. In nucleotides, the CDR3 is TGTGCTAGTGGTGGGTCAGGGAACACTGAAGCTTTCTTT.

V is TRBV6-5 and J is TRBJ2-5; 8 positions match TRBD2. Germline values: CDR1 MNHEY, CDR2 SVGAGI. The CDR3 extends over 15 amino acids. The ends lost 4 bases at V and 2 bases at J; junction bases unmatched: 6. The CDR3 DNA sequence: TGTGCCAGCAGTTCGAGCGGGGGCCCACAAGAGACCCAGTACTTC. Amino acids: CASSSSGGPQETQYF.

The gene calls are TRBV5-5 and TRBJ1-4, with a possible D match to TRBD1 (6 bases). Trimming took off 0 bases at V and 7 bases at J, with 13 bases between the two ends. The CDR3 is 15 amino acids. Germline V lookup: CDR1 SGHKS, CDR2 YYEKEE (reference sequence). The CDR3 DNA is TGTGCCAGCAGCTTGGCCCCAGGGGTGGGTGAAAAACTGTTTTTT. Amino acids: CASSLAPGVGEKLFF.

The chain carries TRBV9 and TRBJ2-5, with D tentatively TRBD1 (6 bases). The V gene lost 2 bases and the J gene lost 5 bases, with 16 bases spanning the gap. The germline V gene has CDR1 SGDLS and CDR2 YYNGEE. The CDR3 is made up of 15 amino acids. In DNA, the CDR3 is TGTGCCAGCAGCGTGGGTTCCACAGGGTGGGAGACCCAGTACTTC. This sequence encodes CASSVGSTGWETQYF. Full variable domain (rest looked up from reference TRBV9 and TRBJ2-5): DSGVTQTPKHLITATGQRVTLRCSPRSGDLSVYWYQQSLDQGLQFLIQYYNGEERAKGNILERFSAQQFPDLHSELNLSSLELGDSALYFCASSVGSTGWETQYFGPGTRLLVL.

Ten or more counts support this clonotype. The chain recombines TRBV4-1 with TRBJ2-1; D perhaps matches TRBD2 (5 bases). Trimming removed 2 bases at V and 6 bases at J, with 14 bases between. Germline values: CDR1 MGHRA, CDR2 YSYEKL. This CDR3 spans 15 amino acids. The CDR3, as DNA: TGCGCCAGCAGCCAATTATTTCTAGCAAGCAATGAGCAGTTCTTC. Its translation: CASSQLFLASNEQFF.

J is TRBJ2-7 and V is TRBV20-1, with D perhaps being TRBD1 or TRBD2 (6 bases each). V was shortened by 6 bases and J by 2 bases, with 23 bases between the two germline ends. The germline V gene has CDR1 DFQATT and CDR2 SNEGSKA (reference sequence). CDR3 size: 16 residues. The CDR3 sequence is CSAPKISGAKTYEQYV. The CDR3 DNA sequence: TGCAGTGCCCCGAAGATCTCGGGGGCTAAGACCTACGAGCAGTACGTC.

At least ten counts were recorded for this clonotype. The chain has TRBV11-2 and TRBJ2-3; no definite D call. This CDR3 contains 16 residues. The germline V gene encodes CDR1 SGHAT and CDR2 FQNNGV. V lost 1 base and J 0 bases, leaving 11 bases between the germline ends. Here the CDR3 reads CASSLGTKTSTDTQYF. Here the CDR3 DNA reads TGTGCCAGCAGCTTAGGAACAAAAACTAGCACAGATACGCAGTATTTT.

This clonotype was found a few times. The genes are TRBV20-1 and TRBJ2-7; TRBD2 matches 14 bases. The CDR3 extends over 18 amino acids. Germline V CDR1 and CDR2: DFQATT, SNEGSKA (reference sequence). J was trimmed by 6 bases and V by 6 bases; bases with no gene match: 19. The CDR3 spells CSAYPSGLAGDRIGEQYF. CDR3 nucleotides: TGCAGTGCGTATCCCTCGGGACTAGCGGGAGATAGAATCGGCGAGCAGTACTTC.

This chain connects TRBV7-9 to TRBJ1-1, with D hard to call. The germline V and J ends were trimmed by 1 base and 1 base, with 13 bases remaining between them. The germline V gene encodes CDR1 SEHNR and CDR2 FQNEAQ (reference sequence). The CDR3 is made up of 16 amino acids. The CDR3 sequence: CASSLDEVRQNTEAFF. DNA of the CDR3: TGTGCCAGCAGCTTAGATGAGGTCAGACAGAACACTGAAGCTTTCTTT.

The rearrangement joins TRBV3-1 to TRBJ2-1, with D possibly being TRBD1 or TRBD2 (5 bases each). The V gene's germline CDR1 is LGHDT and CDR2 YNNKEL (reference sequence). This CDR3 region has 19 residues. Deletions cut 10 bases from V and 5 bases from J, with 33 bases between. CDR3 nucleotides: TGTGCCACCACCCAAGAGGGCCTTGCAGGGCCATTATACAACAATGAGCAGTTCTTC. Protein product: CATTQEGLAGPLYNNEQFF.

The CDR3 loop reads CASKSSGGLSYEQYV. CDR3 in DNA: TGTGCCAGCAAAAGTAGCGGGGGCCTATCCTACGAGCAGTACGTC. The chain carries TRBV27 and TRBJ2-7, with 9 nucleotides matching TRBD2. J gave up 1 base and V 7 bases, and 8 bases lay outside the gene matches. The CDR3 has 15 amino acids. In germline, CDR1 is MNHEY, CDR2 SMNVEV (reference sequence).

This clonotype has ten or more counts. V is TRBV7-9 and J is TRBJ2-1; no definite D call. V shed 2 bases and J shed 7 bases, with 15 bases lying between them. Per germline, CDR1 SEHNR and CDR2 FQNEAQ (reference sequence). The CDR3 is 15 amino acids. CDR3 coding DNA: TGTGCCAGCAGCTTATCGGAGACTCACGAAAATGAGCAGTTCTTC. Translating gives CASSLSETHENEQFF.

Only a few counts were recorded for this clonotype. CDR3 DNA: TGTGCCGGACGGGGGGGATACAATGAGCAGTTCTTC. Translated, it gives CAGRGGYNEQFF. The rearrangement links TRBV11-2 to TRBJ2-1; 8 nucleotides line up with TRBD2. The V gene end was trimmed by 11 bases and the J gene end by 4 bases; junction bases not matched to a gene: 4. Germline V CDR1 and CDR2: SGHAT, FQNNGV. The CDR3 has 12 amino acids.

The V and J genes are TRBV11-2 and TRBJ2-1, with 7 bases identical to TRBD2. The CDR3 spans 14 residues. The V gene's germline CDR1 is SGHAT and CDR2 FQNNGV. With 2 bases clipped from V and 8 bases from J, the junction kept 6 bases outside the gene matches. CDR3 DNA: TGTGCCAGCAGCTTATGGGGGGGTTTAGATGAGCAGTTCTTC. It codes for CASSLWGGLDEQFF.

Ten or more counts support this clonotype. The chain uses TRBV4-1 and TRBJ1-5, with 7 nucleotides matching TRBD1. Trimming took 4 bases from V and 5 from J; bases not matched to a gene: 8. CDR3 length equals 15 residues. The germline CDR1 and CDR2 sequences are MGHRA and YSYEKL. As DNA, the CDR3 is TGCGCCAGCAGCCCCCAACTCAGGGGGGATCAGCCCCAGCATTTT. It specifies CASSPQLRGDQPQHF.

This clonotype appeared a few times. The chain couples TRBV2 to TRBJ2-3; TRBD2 matches 10 bases. There are 18 residues in the CDR3. Germline values: CDR1 SNHLY, CDR2 FYNNEI. V dropped 10 bases and J dropped 0; count of bases not matched to a gene: 16. For the CDR3, the DNA is TGTGCCAAGGACGGGGGTCTAGCGGGAGTCCTGAGCACAGATACGCAGTATTTT. It is translated as CAKDGGLAGVLSTDTQYF.

This chain joins TRBV29-1 and TRBJ1-1; D might be TRBD1 (5 bases). The CDR3 is 14 amino acids. CDR1 SQVTM and CDR2 ANQGSEA come from the germline V gene. V was clipped by 4 bases and J by 2 bases, with 14 bases between them. Here the CDR3 reads CSVVQGETNTEAFF. CDR3 DNA: TGCAGCGTTGTACAAGGGGAAACTAACACTGAAGCTTTCTTT.

This clonotype was counted only a few times. The V call is TRBV4-1, the J call TRBJ1-5; D is uncertain. V was trimmed by 1 base and J by 0 bases, leaving 4 bases between them. Looked up from germline, CDR1 is MGHRA and CDR2 is YSYEKL. The CDR3 runs to 14 residues. In DNA, the CDR3 is TGCGCCAGCAGCCAAGTTGTTAGCAATCAGCCCCAGCATTTT. Translated, it gives CASSQVVSNQPQHF.

This clonotype was seen only a few times. The CDR3 loop reads CASSQGVSGTFDEQFF. CDR3 DNA: TGCGCCAGCAGCCAAGGGGTTAGCGGGACGTTCGATGAGCAGTTCTTC. V and J are TRBV4-1 and TRBJ2-1; 8 nucleotides match TRBD2. CDR3 length: 16 amino acids. V shed 1 base and J 8 bases; nucleotides not matched to a gene: 10. The germline V gene encodes CDR1 MGHRA and CDR2 YSYEKL.

This clonotype was seen more than once but under ten times. The genes are TRBV7-6 and TRBJ1-6; D remains unclear. CDR3 length equals 20 residues. Trimming shortened V by 4 bases and J by 6 bases, and 28 bases separated the two germline ends. From germline, CDR1 is SGHVS and CDR2 FNYEAQ. Here the CDR3 reads CASSSYPNLPRRNFNSPLHF. In nucleotides, the CDR3 is TGTGCCAGCAGCTCATACCCGAATTTACCTAGACGGAATTTTAATTCACCCCTCCACTTT.

In its sample, this clonotype was seen many times. The CDR3 loop reads CAISAGRANTEAFF. Here the CDR3 DNA reads TGTGCCATCAGTGCAGGGCGAGCGAACACTGAAGCTTTCTTT. The rearrangement uses TRBV10-3 and TRBJ1-1, with D perhaps matching TRBD1 (5 bases). In germline, CDR1 is ENHRY, CDR2 SYGVKD. V lost 4 bases to trimming and J lost 1 base, with 10 bases between them. CDR3 length: 14 amino acids.